The TCR beta chain under discussion was sequenced for a study of T cells after yellow fever vaccination. A word on this clonotype: What it binds is unknown.

Study-wide findings and caveats: The study re-detected most primary-vaccination clones after the booster (around 96% CD4, approximately 87% CD8). Peaking on day 5 versus 15, the secondary response was faster but weaker. The presence of abundant clonotypes contaminating from the bulk population was possible in FACS-sorted repertoires.

TCRdb reprocessed the 5' RACE reads with MiXCR, giving one entry per CDR3 protein. The data show more than 350,000 distinct CDR3 sequences, with around a tenth seen just once and roughly 18% held by the top ten. Per the germline V gene, CDR1 is SGHTA and CDR2 is FQGNSA. The CDR3 covers 15 residues. Trimming stripped 4 bases from V and 0 bases from J, with 12 bases between. The sample here was PBMCs, taken on the day of the first yellow fever vaccination. The rearrangement uses TRBV7-2 and TRBJ1-1; D ambiguous. The TCR comes from a man younger than 35 who received the YFV17D yellow fever vaccine. The CDR3 spells CASSSTGVLNTEAFF. The CDR3 DNA sequence: TGTGCCAGCAGCTCGACCGGGGTTCTGAACACTGAAGCTTTCTTT.